These 11 T cell receptor beta chains share one sample of origin, sequenced in a study of shared clonotypes between healthy human individuals. Clones were read by immunoSEQ multiplex PCR, and TCRdb kept only the in-frame ones, dropping some. The table shows 2,500,000 or so clones, with around 90% occurring only once. Sequencing was done on a sample of naive CD4+ T cells from PBMCs. Subset reported: CD45RA+ positively selected. These receptors all stem from a man aged 18 to 29 in good health. Some clones in this sample may be carry-over from other donors' samples.

This sequence joins TRBV10-1 and TRBJ2-5, with D tentatively TRBD1 (6 bases). The CDR3 is made up of 13 amino acids. The V gene lost 6 bases and the J gene lost 1 base, with 9 bases spanning the gap. The germline V gene encodes CDR1 WNHNN and CDR2 SYGVQD (reference sequence). Here the CDR3 reads CASSRQVQETQYF. The CDR3 region has the DNA TGCGCCAGCAGCAGACAGGTCCAAGAGACCCAGTACTTC.

Notes on this clone: Distinct nucleotide sequences in the sample also encode this CDR3. The rearrangement uses TRBV30 and TRBJ2-2; TRBD1 or TRBD2 may be the D gene (5 bases each). CDR3 size: 12 residues. CDR1 and CDR2 from the germline V gene are GTSNPN and SVGIG (reference sequence). The V end was cut by 1 base, the J end by 6 bases, with 6 bases between. Written as DNA, the CDR3 is TGTGCCTGGAGTGGGGGACCCGGGGAGCTGTTTTTT. Translated, it gives CAWSGGPGELFF. The whole variable domain, filled in from reference TRBV30 and TRBJ2-2, reads SQTIHQWPATLVQPVGSPLSLECTVEGTSNPNLYWYRQAAGRGLQLLFYSVGIGQISSEVPQNLSASRPQDRQFILSSKKLLLSDSGFYLCAWSGGPGELFFGEGSRLTVL.

Worth noting for this clone: The sample holds other DNA sequences that translate to the same CDR3. The chain has TRBV28 and TRBJ1-2; 7 bases are shared with TRBD1. CDR1 and CDR2 (germline): MDHEN, SYDVKM. The V segment lost 5 bases and the J segment 1 base; nucleotides outside the gene matches: 4. The length of the CDR3 is 14 residues. For the CDR3, the DNA is TGTGCCAGCAGTAGGCAGGGGGTTAACTATGGCTACACCTTC. It codes for CASSRQGVNYGYTF.

The gene calls are TRBV7-3 and TRBJ2-1, with D perhaps TRBD2 (5 bases). Germline CDR1 and CDR2: SGHTA and FQGTGA. The CDR3 is 14 amino acids. V lost 5 bases, J lost 5 bases, and 13 bases lay in between. CDR3 region: CASSPSTDNNEQFF. As DNA, the CDR3 is TGTGCCAGCAGCCCTAGCACTGACAACAATGAGCAGTTCTTC. Full variable domain (outside the CDR3, taken from reference TRBV7-3 and TRBJ2-1): GAGVSQTPSNKVTEKGKYVELRCDPISGHTALYWYRQSLGQGPEFLIYFQGTGAADDSGLPNDRFFAVRPEGSVSTLKIQRTERGDSAVYLCASSPSTDNNEQFFGPGTRLTVL.

This clone occurred a few times. The gene calls are TRBV2 and TRBJ1-4, with a weak D call TRBD1 (5 bases). CDR1 is SNHLY, CDR2 FYNNEI, per germline. This CDR3 is 14 amino acids long. With 3 bases removed from V and 7 bases from J, the gap between germline ends came to 12 bases. The CDR3 region is CASSDRSRAEKLFF. In DNA, the CDR3 is TGTGCCAGCAGTGACAGGTCCAGGGCTGAAAAACTGTTTTTT.

The chain links TRBV6-5 to TRBJ1-1, with a possible D match to TRBD1 (6 bases). Trimming removed 6 bases at V and 3 bases at J, with 17 bases between. Germline V gene lookup returns CDR1 MNHEY and CDR2 SVGAGI. The length of the CDR3 is 15 residues. The DNA for the CDR3 is TGTGCCAGCAGGGTTATGGGAGGGGGAGACACTGAAGCTTTCTTT. Encoded protein: CASRVMGGGDTEAFF.

J is TRBJ2-5 and V is TRBV27, with TRBD1 identical over 8 bases. The CDR3 covers 15 residues. The V gene's germline CDR1 is MNHEY and CDR2 SMNVEV (reference sequence). Trimming at V came to 2 bases and at J to 2 bases, leaving 4 bases not matched to a gene. CDR3 bases: TGTGCCAGCAGTTTACGGACAGGGCTACAAGAGACCCAGTACTTC. Its translation: CASSLRTGLQETQYF.

The chain uses TRBV5-4 and TRBJ2-7; 7 nucleotides line up with TRBD2. Germline values: CDR1 SGHNT, CDR2 YYREEE (reference sequence). The CDR3 spans 16 residues. J lost 4 bases, V lost 3 bases, and 13 bases had no gene match. CDR3 in amino acids: CASSSVGASGKYEQYF. The CDR3 DNA reads as TGTGCCAGCAGCTCTGTAGGGGCTAGCGGAAAATACGAGCAGTACTTC. The full variable domain, completed using reference TRBV5-4 and TRBJ2-7, is ETGVTQSPTHLIKTRGQQVTLRCSSQSGHNTVSWYQQALGQGPQFIFQYYREEENGRGNFPPRFSGLQFPNYSSELNVNALELDDSALYLCASSSVGASGKYEQYFGPGTRLTVT.

For the CDR3, the DNA is TGTGCCAGTAGAATCCCAGGAGGAACCACTTATGGCTACACCTTC. This encodes CASRIPGGTTYGYTF. The V and J genes are TRBV19 and TRBJ1-2; D remains unclear. Germline V gives CDR1 LNHDA, CDR2 SQIVND (reference sequence). This CDR3 is 15 amino acids long. Trimming stripped 6 bases from V and 5 bases from J, with 19 bases between.

This clone showed up just once. The chain is built from TRBV13 and TRBJ2-1; perhaps D is TRBD1 or TRBD2 (7 bases each). Germline assignment: CDR1 PRHDT and CDR2 FYEKMQ (reference sequence). The CDR3 loop spans 18 amino acids. The germline V and J ends were trimmed by 4 bases and 4 bases, with 23 bases remaining between them. The CDR3, as DNA: TGTGCCAGCAGCTCCAGATACAGGGGAGGGGACCCTTACAATGAGCAGTTCTTC. It translates to CASSSRYRGGDPYNEQFF.

This rearrangement joins TRBV10-3 to TRBJ1-1, with D unclear. This CDR3 contains 17 residues. The V gene lost 6 bases and the J gene lost 1 base, with 21 bases spanning the gap. Germline V gene data show CDR1 as ENHRY and CDR2 as SYGVKD. The CDR3 region is CAIRPGLIATRNTEAFF. The CDR3 coding sequence is TGTGCCATCAGACCCGGCCTTATAGCTACCAGGAACACTGAAGCTTTCTTT.